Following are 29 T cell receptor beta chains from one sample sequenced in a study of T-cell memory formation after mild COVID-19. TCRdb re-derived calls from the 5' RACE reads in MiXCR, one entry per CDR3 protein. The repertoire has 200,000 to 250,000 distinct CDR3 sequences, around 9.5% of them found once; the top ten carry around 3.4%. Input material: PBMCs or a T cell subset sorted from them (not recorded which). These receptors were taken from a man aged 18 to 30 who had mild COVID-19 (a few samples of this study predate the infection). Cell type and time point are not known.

CDR3 region: CASSLDRDYNYGYTF. As DNA, the CDR3 is TGTGCCAGCAGCTTAGACAGGGACTATAACTATGGCTACACCTTC. The chain joins TRBV6-5 to TRBJ1-2; TRBD1 matches at 7 bases. After removal of 6 bases from V and 1 base from J, the junction contained 8 bases not matched to a gene. CDR3 length: 15 residues. CDR1 and CDR2 from the germline V gene are MNHEY and SVGAGI.

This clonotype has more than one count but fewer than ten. The DNA for the CDR3 is TGCGCCAGCAGCTCTGGACTAGCGGGGGGAAGGTACGAGCAGTACGTC. The encoded protein is CASSSGLAGGRYEQYV. The chain has TRBV5-1 and TRBJ2-7; 14 bases are a match to TRBD2. This CDR3 has 16 amino acids. The V gene's germline CDR1 is SGHRS and CDR2 YFSETQ. With 3 bases clipped from V and 4 bases from J, the junction kept 6 bases outside the gene matches.

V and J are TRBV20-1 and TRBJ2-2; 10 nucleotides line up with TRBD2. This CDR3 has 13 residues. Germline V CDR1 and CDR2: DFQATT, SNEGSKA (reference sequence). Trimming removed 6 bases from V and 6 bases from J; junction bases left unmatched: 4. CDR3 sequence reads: CSAPGLAAGELFF. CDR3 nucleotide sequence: TGCAGTGCCCCAGGACTAGCGGCCGGGGAGCTGTTTTTT.

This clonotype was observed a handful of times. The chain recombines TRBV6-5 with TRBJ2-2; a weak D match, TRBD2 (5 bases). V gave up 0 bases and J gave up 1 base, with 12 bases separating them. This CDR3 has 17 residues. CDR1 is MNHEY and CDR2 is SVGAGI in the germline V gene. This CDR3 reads CASSYSPRGWNTGELFF. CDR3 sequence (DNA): TGTGCCAGCAGTTACTCCCCTCGCGGGTGGAACACCGGGGAGCTGTTTTTT.

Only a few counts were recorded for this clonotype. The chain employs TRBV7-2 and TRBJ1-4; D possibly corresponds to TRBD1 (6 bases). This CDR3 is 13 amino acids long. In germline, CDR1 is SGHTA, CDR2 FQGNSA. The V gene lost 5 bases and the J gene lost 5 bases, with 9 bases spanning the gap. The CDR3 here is CASSGQINEKLFF. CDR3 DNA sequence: TGTGCCAGCAGCGGACAGATAAATGAAAAACTGTTTTTT. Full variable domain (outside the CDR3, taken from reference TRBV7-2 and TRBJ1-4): GAGVSQSPSNKVTEKGKDVELRCDPISGHTALYWYRQSLGQGLEFLIYFQGNSAPDKSGLPSDRFSAERTGGSVSTLTIQRTQQEDSAVYLCASSGQINEKLFFGSGTQLSVL.

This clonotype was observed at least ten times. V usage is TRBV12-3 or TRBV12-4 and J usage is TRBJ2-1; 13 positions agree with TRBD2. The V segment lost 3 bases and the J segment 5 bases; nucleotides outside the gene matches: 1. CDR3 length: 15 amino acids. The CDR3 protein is CASSLGLAGNNEQFF. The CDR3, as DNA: TGTGCCAGCAGTTTGGGACTAGCGGGGAACAATGAGCAGTTCTTC.

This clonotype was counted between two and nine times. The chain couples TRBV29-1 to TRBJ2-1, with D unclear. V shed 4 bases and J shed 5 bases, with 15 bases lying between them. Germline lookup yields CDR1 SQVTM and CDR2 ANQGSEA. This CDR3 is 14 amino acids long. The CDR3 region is CSVGLRLRHNEQFF. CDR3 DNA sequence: TGCAGCGTTGGTTTACGGCTAAGACACAATGAGCAGTTCTTC.

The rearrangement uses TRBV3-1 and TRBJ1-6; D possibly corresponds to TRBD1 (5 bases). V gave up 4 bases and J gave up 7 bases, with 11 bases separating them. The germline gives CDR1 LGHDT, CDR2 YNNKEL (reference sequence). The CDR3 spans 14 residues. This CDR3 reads CASSLRGGNSPLHF. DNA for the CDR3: TGTGCCAGCAGCCTAAGGGGAGGCAATTCACCCCTCCACTTT.

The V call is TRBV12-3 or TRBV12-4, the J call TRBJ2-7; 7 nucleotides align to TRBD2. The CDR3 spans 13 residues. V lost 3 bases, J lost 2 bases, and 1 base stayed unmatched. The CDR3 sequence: CASSFGGTYEQYF. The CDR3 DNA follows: TGTGCCAGCAGTTTCGGGGGGACCTACGAGCAGTACTTC.

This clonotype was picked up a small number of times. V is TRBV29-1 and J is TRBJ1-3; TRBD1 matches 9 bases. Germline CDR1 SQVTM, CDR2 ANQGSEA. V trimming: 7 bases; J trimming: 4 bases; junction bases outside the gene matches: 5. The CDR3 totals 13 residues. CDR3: CSAGDRAGNTIYF. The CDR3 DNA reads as TGCAGCGCGGGGGACAGGGCAGGAAACACCATATATTTT.

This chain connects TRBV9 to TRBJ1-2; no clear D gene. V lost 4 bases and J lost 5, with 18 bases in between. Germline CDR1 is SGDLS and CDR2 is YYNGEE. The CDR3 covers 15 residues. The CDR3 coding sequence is TGTGCCAGCAGCTTAGACCCCACAGTCCCTTATGGCTACACCTTC. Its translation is CASSLDPTVPYGYTF.

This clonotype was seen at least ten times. CDR3 DNA: TGTGCCAGCAGCTTTCAGGGGTCTCCAAACATTCAGTACTTC. Translation gives CASSFQGSPNIQYF. This chain connects TRBV7-9 to TRBJ2-4; a possible D gene is TRBD1 (6 bases). V gave up 3 bases and J gave up 6 bases, with 12 bases separating them. The CDR3 runs to 14 residues. In germline, CDR1 is SEHNR, CDR2 FQNEAQ (reference sequence).

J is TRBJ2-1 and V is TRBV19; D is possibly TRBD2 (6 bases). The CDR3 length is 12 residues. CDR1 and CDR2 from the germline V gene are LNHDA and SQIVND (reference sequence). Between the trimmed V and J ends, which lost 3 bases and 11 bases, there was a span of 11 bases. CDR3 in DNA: TGTGCCAGTAGTATTGCGGGGCAGCAGCAGTTCTTC. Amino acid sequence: CASSIAGQQQFF.

The CDR3 region is CATGQGNTEAFF. The CDR3 bases are TGTGCCACCGGACAGGGGAACACTGAAGCTTTCTTT. V gene TRBV10-3 combines with J gene TRBJ1-1, with 8 bases fitting TRBD1. This CDR3 comprises 12 residues. From germline, CDR1 is ENHRY and CDR2 SYGVKD. After removal of 10 bases from V and 1 base from J, the junction contained 2 bases not matched to a gene.

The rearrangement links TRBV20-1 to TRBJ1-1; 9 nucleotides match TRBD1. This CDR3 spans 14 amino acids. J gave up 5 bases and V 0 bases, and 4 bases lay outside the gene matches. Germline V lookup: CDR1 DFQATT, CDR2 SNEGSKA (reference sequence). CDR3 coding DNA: TGCAGTGCTAGAGATAGACAGGGGGGAACTGAAGCTTTCTTT. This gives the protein CSARDRQGGTEAFF.

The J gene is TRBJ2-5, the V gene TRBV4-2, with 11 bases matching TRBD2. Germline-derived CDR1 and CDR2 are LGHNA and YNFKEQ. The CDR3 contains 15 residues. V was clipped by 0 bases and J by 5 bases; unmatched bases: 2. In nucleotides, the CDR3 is TGTGCCAGCAGCCAAGATAGCGGGGGGGCCGAGACCCAGTACTTC. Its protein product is CASSQDSGGAETQYF.

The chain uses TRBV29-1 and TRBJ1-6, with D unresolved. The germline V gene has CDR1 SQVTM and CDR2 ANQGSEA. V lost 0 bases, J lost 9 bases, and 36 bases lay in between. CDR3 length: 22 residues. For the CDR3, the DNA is TGCAGCGTTGAAGATAAAGTAGTGTCGGGAGGGAACCTTACGGATGTTTTTTCACCCCTCCACTTT. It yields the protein CSVEDKVVSGGNLTDVFSPLHF.

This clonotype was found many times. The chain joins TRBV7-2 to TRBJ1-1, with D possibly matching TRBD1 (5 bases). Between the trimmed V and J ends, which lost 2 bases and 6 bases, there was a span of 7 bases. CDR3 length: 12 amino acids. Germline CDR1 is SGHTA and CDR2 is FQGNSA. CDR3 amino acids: CASSLRGAEAFF. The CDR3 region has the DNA TGTGCCAGCAGCTTACGGGGCGCTGAAGCTTTCTTT.

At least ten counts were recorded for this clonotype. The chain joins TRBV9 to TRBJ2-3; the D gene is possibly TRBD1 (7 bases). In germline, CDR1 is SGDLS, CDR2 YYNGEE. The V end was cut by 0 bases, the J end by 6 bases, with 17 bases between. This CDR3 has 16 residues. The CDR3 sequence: CASSVGRGAKVDTQYF. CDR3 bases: TGTGCCAGCAGCGTAGGCAGGGGGGCGAAGGTGGATACGCAGTATTTT.

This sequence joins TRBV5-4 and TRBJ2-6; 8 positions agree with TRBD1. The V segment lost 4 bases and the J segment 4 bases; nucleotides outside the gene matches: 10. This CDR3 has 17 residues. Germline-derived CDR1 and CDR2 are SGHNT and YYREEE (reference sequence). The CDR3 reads CASSPAQGARGANVLTF. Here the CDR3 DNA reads TGTGCCAGCAGCCCCGCCCAGGGGGCAAGAGGGGCCAACGTCCTGACTTTC.

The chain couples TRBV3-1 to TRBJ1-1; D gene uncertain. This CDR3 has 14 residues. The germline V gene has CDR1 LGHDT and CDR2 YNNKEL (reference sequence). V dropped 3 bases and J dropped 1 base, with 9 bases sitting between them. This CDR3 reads CASSHRQTNTEAFF. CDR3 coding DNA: TGTGCCAGCAGCCACCGACAAACGAACACTGAAGCTTTCTTT.

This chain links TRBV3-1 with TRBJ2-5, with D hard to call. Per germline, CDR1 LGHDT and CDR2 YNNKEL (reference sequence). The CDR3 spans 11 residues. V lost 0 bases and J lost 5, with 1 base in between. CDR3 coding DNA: TGTGCCAGCAGCCAAGACGAGACCCAGTACTTC. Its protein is CASSQDETQYF.

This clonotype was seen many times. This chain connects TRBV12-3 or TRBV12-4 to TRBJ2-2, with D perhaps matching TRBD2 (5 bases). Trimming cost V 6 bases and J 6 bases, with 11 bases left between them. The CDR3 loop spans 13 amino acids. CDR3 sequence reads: CASSSFSAGELFF. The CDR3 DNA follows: TGTGCCAGCAGCTCCTTTAGCGCCGGGGAGCTGTTTTTT.

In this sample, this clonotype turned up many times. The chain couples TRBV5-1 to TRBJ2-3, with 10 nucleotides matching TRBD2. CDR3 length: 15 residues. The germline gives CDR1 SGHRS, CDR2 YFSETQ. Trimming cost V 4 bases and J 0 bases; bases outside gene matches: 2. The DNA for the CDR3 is TGCGCCAGCAGCGAAGCGGGGGGGAGCACAGATACGCAGTATTTT. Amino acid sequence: CASSEAGGSTDTQYF.

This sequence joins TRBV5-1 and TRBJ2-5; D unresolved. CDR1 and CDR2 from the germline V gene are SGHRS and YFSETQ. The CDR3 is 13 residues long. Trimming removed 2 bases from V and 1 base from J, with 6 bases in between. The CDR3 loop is CASSFRVQETQYF. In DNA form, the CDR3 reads TGCGCCAGCAGCTTTAGGGTCCAAGAGACCCAGTACTTC.

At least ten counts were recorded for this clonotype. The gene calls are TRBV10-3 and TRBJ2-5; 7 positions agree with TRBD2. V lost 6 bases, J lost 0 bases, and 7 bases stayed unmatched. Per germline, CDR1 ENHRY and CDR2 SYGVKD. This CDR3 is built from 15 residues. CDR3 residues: CAISPRGGYQETQYF. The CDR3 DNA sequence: TGTGCCATCAGCCCTCGGGGAGGGTACCAAGAGACCCAGTACTTC.

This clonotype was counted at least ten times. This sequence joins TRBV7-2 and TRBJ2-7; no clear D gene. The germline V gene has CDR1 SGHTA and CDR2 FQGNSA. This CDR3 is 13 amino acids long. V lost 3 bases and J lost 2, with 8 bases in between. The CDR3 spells CASSLDGTYEQYV. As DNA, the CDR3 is TGTGCCAGCAGCTTGGACGGTACCTACGAGCAGTACGTC.

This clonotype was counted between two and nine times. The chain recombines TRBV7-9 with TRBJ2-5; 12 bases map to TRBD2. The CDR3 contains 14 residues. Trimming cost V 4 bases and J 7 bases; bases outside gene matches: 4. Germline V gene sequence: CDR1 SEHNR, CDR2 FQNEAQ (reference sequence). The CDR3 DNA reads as TGTGCCAGCAGCTCGACTAGCGGGGGTGGGACCCAGTACTTC. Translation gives CASSSTSGGGTQYF.

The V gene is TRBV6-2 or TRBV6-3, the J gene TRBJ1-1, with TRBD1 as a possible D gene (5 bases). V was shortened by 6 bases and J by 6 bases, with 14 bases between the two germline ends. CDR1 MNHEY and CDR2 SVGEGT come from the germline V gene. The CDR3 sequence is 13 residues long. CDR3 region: CASRKQVRAEAFF. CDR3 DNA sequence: TGTGCCAGCAGAAAACAGGTTAGAGCTGAAGCTTTCTTT.